This passage covers 12 T cell receptor beta chains from one sample sequenced in a study of OX40 agonist ivuxolimab in advanced cancers. Clones were sequenced by immunoSEQ multiplex PCR, and TCRdb holds only the in-frame ones, with some missing. This table has 45,000 to 55,000 clones, less than 85% appearing once. The specimen comprised CD4+ or CD8+ T cells sorted from blood, sampled in a trial of the OX40 agonist ivuxolimab. The receptor set was obtained from an adult with an advanced solid tumor such as melanoma, head and neck, liver or kidney cancer.

Concerning this clone itself: This clone may be a read error of a much larger clone one base away. A read error is likely, as this CDR3 ends without the conserved phenylalanine or tryptophan. The V gene is TRBV7-9, the J gene TRBJ1-3; TRBD1 matches at 10 bases. The CDR3 is 14 residues long. The trim removed 6 bases at V and 6 bases at J, leaving 5 bases unmatched. CDR1 is SEHNR, CDR2 FQNEAQ, per germline (reference sequence). The CDR3 sequence is CASRFGQGENTIYL. DNA for the CDR3: TGTGCCAGCAGGTTTGGACAGGGGGAAAACACCATATATCTT.

CDR3 nucleotides: TGTGCCAGCAGCTTACCCGGGGAGCTGTTTTTT. Translation gives CASSLPGELFF. The chain is built from TRBV7-8 and TRBJ2-2; D is uncertain. The CDR3 runs to 11 residues. Germline V CDR1 and CDR2: SGHVS, FQNEAQ. V lost 2 bases, J lost 6 bases, and 1 base lay in between. Using reference TRBV7-8 and TRBJ2-2 for the parts outside the CDR3, the full variable domain is GAGVSQSPRYKVAKRGQDVALRCDPISGHVSLFWYQQALGQGPEFLTYFQNEAQLDKSGLPSDRFFAERPEGSVSTLKIQRTQQEDSAVYLCASSLPGELFFGEGSRLTVL.

This clone came up a few times. V gene TRBV19 combines with J gene TRBJ2-7, with 7 bases lining up with TRBD1. Trimming at V came to 6 bases and at J to 3 bases, leaving 5 bases not matched to a gene. The CDR3 contains 13 residues. Germline V gene data show CDR1 as LNHDA and CDR2 as SQIVND (reference sequence). Here the CDR3 reads CASRDRRGYEQYF. CDR3 coding DNA: TGTGCCAGTAGGGACAGGCGAGGCTACGAGCAGTACTTC.

The CDR3 loop reads CASSFPGLAGGDTQYF. In nucleotides, the CDR3 is TGTGCCAGCAGCTTCCCCGGACTAGCGGGAGGTGATACGCAGTATTTT. The chain carries TRBV11-1 and TRBJ2-3; TRBD2 agrees at 14 bases. The CDR3 covers 16 residues. Germline loops: CDR1 SGHAT, CDR2 FQDESV (reference sequence). V trimming: 3 bases; J trimming: 6 bases; junction bases outside the gene matches: 5. Supplemented by reference TRBV11-1 and TRBJ2-3, the full variable domain reads EAEVAQSPRYKITEKSQAVAFWCDPISGHATLYWYRQILGQGPELLVQFQDESVVDDSQLPKDRFSAERLKGVDSTLKIQPAELGDSAMYLCASSFPGLAGGDTQYFGPGTRLTVL.

The chain joins TRBV28 to TRBJ2-1, with D uncertain. This CDR3 spans 11 amino acids. Trimming took off 6 bases at V and 8 bases at J, with 8 bases between the two ends. From germline, CDR1 is MDHEN and CDR2 SYDVKM. CDR3 amino acids: CASRSLYEQFF. The CDR3 DNA sequence: TGTGCCAGCAGGTCCCTTTATGAGCAGTTCTTC. The full variable domain, rest sourced from reference TRBV28 and TRBJ2-1, is DVKVTQSSRYLVKRTGEKVFLECVQDMDHENMFWYRQDPGLGLRLIYFSYDVKMKEKGDIPEGYSVSREKKERFSLILESASTNQTSMYLCASRSLYEQFFGPGTRLTVL.

The chain carries TRBV12-1 and TRBJ1-3; the table gives TRBD1 as D, unverified against the DNA. TRBV12-1 constitutes a pseudogene. CDR3 length: 17 residues. The CDR3 DNA follows: TGTGCCAGCAGCTTTGAGGGCGACAGATTAACCAAAAACACCATATATTTT. It translates to CASSFEGDRLTKNTIYF.

This chain's CDR3 is CASSPTSGISEQYF. In DNA form, the CDR3 reads TGTGCCAGCAGTCCGACTAGCGGGATCTCCGAGCAGTACTTC. The chain combines TRBV27 with TRBJ2-7, with 11 bases matching TRBD2. The CDR3 loop spans 14 amino acids. J gave up 6 bases and V 5 bases, and 6 bases lay outside the gene matches. The V gene's germline CDR1 is MNHEY and CDR2 SMNVEV (reference sequence).

The CDR3 loop is CASNFWDREYNEQFF. The CDR3 nucleotides read TGTGCCAGCAATTTTTGGGACAGGGAGTACAATGAGCAGTTCTTC. J is TRBJ2-1 and V is TRBV28; 9 positions agree with TRBD1. Germline V CDR1 and CDR2: MDHEN, SYDVKM. V dropped 7 bases and J dropped 4; count of bases not matched to a gene: 8. This CDR3 is 15 amino acids long.

This chain links TRBV7-6 with TRBJ2-1; D might be TRBD1 or TRBD2, each matching 5 bases. V lost 6 bases, J lost 8 bases, and 32 bases lay in between. Germline CDR1 is SGHVS and CDR2 is FNYEAQ. The CDR3 is 19 amino acids. The CDR3 DNA follows: TGTGCCAGCAGTCTAGGGACCGTTTACTGGGCGGGCCTTAATTATGAGCAGTTCTTC. Translation: CASSLGTVYWAGLNYEQFF.

This clone was found once. V usage is TRBV5-1 and J usage is TRBJ2-7, with TRBD2 matching 8 bases. Germline CDR1 and CDR2: SGHRS and YFSETQ. Unmatched junction bases numbered 5, after V lost 3 bases and J lost 3 bases. The CDR3 totals 14 residues. The CDR3 DNA sequence: TGCGCCAGCAGCTCCGGGGCGGGGGGCTACGAGCAGTACTTC. This codes for CASSSGAGGYEQYF.

V and J are TRBV11-2 and TRBJ1-2; 9 bases are shared with TRBD1. Looked up from germline, CDR1 is SGHAT and CDR2 is FQNNGV. The CDR3 has 14 amino acids. Trimming at V came to 7 bases and at J to 7 bases, leaving 10 bases not matched to a gene. The CDR3, as DNA: TGTGCCAGCACTACCACAGGGGGCAAAGGTGGCTACACCTTC. This sequence encodes CASTTTGGKGGYTF.

The genes are TRBV11-3 and TRBJ2-3; D is perhaps TRBD2 (6 bases). Between the trimmed V and J ends, which lost 6 bases and 1 base, there was a span of 11 bases. CDR3 length: 14 residues. Germline loops: CDR1 SGHNT, CDR2 YENEEA. CDR3 nucleotides: TGTGCCAGCAGTACGGGAGCAGGCACAGATACGCAGTATTTT. Protein product: CASSTGAGTDTQYF.